A selection of T cell receptor beta chains follows, all from one sample in a study of human T cells and chemical hapten exposure. TCRdb passed the RACE reads through MiXCR, listing each CDR3 protein once. The table lists approximately 60,000 distinct CDR3 sequences, about 9.6% of them singletons. Sample: whole blood, taken in connection with sensitization to the hapten diphenylcyclopropenone (DPC). The receptor set was obtained from a middle-aged woman with alopecia areata. Some clones in this sample may be carry-over from other donors' samples. CDR3s include the opening cysteine and the closing phenylalanine or tryptophan. The order of the fields is D gene, clone size, J gene, V gene, CDR3 protein, CDR3 DNA. D genes are given only for firm matches. Not every row has a clone size; where given, it reads once, few, many or a size class.

. | many | TRBJ2-5 | TRBV19 | CASSTQGGETQYF | TGTGCCAGTAGTACCCAGGGTGGCGAGACCCAGTACTTC
. | many | TRBJ1-4 | TRBV7-9 | CASSPTPRTSREEKLFF | TGTGCCAGCAGCCCTACACCCCGGACCAGCAGAGAGGAAAAACTGTTTTTT
TRBD1 | . | TRBJ1-1 | TRBV29-1 | CSVSPGGPDTEAFF | TGCAGCGTTTCCCCAGGGGGCCCGGACACTGAAGCTTTCTTT
. | few | TRBJ1-2 | TRBV29-1 | CSVEGSRTANYGYTF | TGCAGCGTTGAAGGATCAAGGACGGCGAACTATGGCTACACCTTC
. | many | TRBJ1-1 | TRBV5-1 | CASSLTANTEAFF | TGCGCCAGCAGCTTGACGGCGAACACTGAAGCTTTCTTT
. | . | TRBJ2-7 | TRBV5-1 | CASSFQSPSYEQYF | TGCGCCAGCAGCTTCCAGTCCCCATCCTACGAGCAGTACTTC
. | many | TRBJ1-4 | TRBV29-1 | CSVAGGGNEKLFF | TGCAGCGTTGCCGGGGGCGGGAATGAAAAACTGTTTTTT
TRBD2 | . | TRBJ2-5 | TRBV9 | CASSVGLAGARRAETQYF | TGTGCCAGCAGCGTAGGACTAGCGGGGGCCAGGCGGGCGGAGACCCAGTACTTC
TRBD1 | many | TRBJ1-1 | TRBV5-1 | CASSLGQGKTEAFF | TGCGCCAGCAGCTTGGGACAGGGGAAGACTGAAGCTTTCTTT
TRBD2 | . | TRBJ2-3 | TRBV15 | CVTSREAGGSDTQYF | TGTGTCACCAGCAGAGAAGCGGGAGGCTCAGATACGCAGTATTTT
TRBD2 | many | TRBJ2-1 | TRBV6-5 | CASSYSGSSGGRNEQFF | TGTGCCAGCAGTTACTCTGGCTCTAGCGGGGGGCGGAATGAGCAGTTCTTC
TRBD1 | few | TRBJ2-1 | TRBV2 | CASRVGTGGSGQFF | TGTGCCAGCAGGGTGGGGACAGGGGGCAGCGGGCAGTTCTTC
. | . | TRBJ1-1 | TRBV7-3 | CASSQAGGGTEAFF | TGTGCCAGCAGCCAGGCCGGGGGTGGCACTGAAGCTTTCTTT
. | many | TRBJ2-2 | TRBV30 | CAWSLKNTGELFF | TGTGCCTGGAGCCTTAAGAACACCGGGGAGCTGTTTTTT
. | many | TRBJ2-5 | TRBV7-6 | CASSRNSVGTETQYF | TGTGCCAGCAGCAGAAATAGCGTCGGCACAGAGACCCAGTACTTC
TRBD2 | . | TRBJ2-3 | TRBV6-6 | CASSYGRSLAGGDTQYF | TGTGCCAGCAGTTACGGGCGTAGTCTAGCGGGGGGGGATACGCAGTATTTT
. | many | TRBJ2-4 | TRBV3-1 | CASSKGYGDGGNIQYF | TGTGCCAGCAGCAAAGGATACGGCGACGGCGGAAACATTCAGTACTTC
. | many | TRBJ1-1 | TRBV4-1 | CASSHTPPGDLLSEAFF | TGCGCCAGCAGCCACACCCCCCCCGGCGATCTCCTGTCTGAAGCTTTCTTT
TRBD2 | . | TRBJ2-5 | TRBV28 | CASRIAGLQETQYF | TGTGCCAGCAGGATAGCGGGGCTCCAAGAGACCCAGTACTTC
. | . | TRBJ2-3 | TRBV19 | CASSMTSTDTQYF | TGTGCCAGTAGTATGACATCCACAGATACGCAGTATTTT
TRBD1 | . | TRBJ2-7 | TRBV6-6 | CASSPPPGQGSYEQYF | TGTGCCAGCAGTCCCCCGCCGGGACAGGGATCCTACGAGCAGTACTTC
. | many | TRBJ1-6 | TRBV27 | CASSLLDSPLHF | TGTGCCAGCAGTTTACTGGATTCACCCCTCCACTTT
. | few | TRBJ2-2 | TRBV9 | CASTPHERANTGELFF | TGTGCCAGCACCCCTCACGAACGGGCGAACACCGGGGAGCTGTTTTTT
TRBD1 | many | TRBJ1-5 | TRBV20-1 | CSATSLTGGREPQHF | TGCAGTGCCACATCTTTGACAGGGGGAAGGGAGCCCCAGCATTTT